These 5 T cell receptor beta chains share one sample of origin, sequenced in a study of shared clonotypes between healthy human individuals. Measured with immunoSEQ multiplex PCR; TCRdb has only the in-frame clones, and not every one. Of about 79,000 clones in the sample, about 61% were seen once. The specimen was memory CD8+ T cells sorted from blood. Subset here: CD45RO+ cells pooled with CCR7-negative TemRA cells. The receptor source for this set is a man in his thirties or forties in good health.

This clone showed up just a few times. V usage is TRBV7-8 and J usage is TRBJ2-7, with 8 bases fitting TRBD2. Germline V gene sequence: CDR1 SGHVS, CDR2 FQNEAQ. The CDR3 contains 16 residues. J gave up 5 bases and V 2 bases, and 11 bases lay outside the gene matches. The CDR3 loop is CASSLSGTRISNEQYF. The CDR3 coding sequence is TGTGCCAGCAGCTTATCCGGGACTAGGATTTCGAACGAGCAGTACTTC.

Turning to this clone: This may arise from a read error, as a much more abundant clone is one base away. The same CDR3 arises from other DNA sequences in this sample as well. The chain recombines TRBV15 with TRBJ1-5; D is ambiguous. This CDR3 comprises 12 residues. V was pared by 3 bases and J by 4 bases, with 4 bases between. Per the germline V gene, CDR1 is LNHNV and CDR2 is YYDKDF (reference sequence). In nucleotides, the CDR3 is TGTGCCACCAGCAGGGAGAATCAGCCCCAGCATTTT. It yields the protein CATSRENQPQHF.

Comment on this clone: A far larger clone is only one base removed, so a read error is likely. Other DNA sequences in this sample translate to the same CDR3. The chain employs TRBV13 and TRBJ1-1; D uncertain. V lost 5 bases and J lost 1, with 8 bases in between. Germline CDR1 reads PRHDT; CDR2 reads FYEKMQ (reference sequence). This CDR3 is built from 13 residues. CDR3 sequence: CASSPQRNTEAFF. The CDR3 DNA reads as TGTGCCAGCAGCCCCCAACGGAACACTGAAGCTTTCTTT.

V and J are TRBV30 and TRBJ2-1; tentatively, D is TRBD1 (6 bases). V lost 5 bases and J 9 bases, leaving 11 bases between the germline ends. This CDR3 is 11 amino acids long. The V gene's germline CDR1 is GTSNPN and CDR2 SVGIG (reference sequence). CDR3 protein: CAWATGIEQFF. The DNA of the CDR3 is TGTGCCTGGGCCACAGGGATTGAGCAGTTCTTC.

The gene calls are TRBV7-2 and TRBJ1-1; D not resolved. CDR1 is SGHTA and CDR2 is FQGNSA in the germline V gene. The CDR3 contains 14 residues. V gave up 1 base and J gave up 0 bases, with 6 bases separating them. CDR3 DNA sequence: TGTGCCAGCAGCTTAGATCCGATGAACACTGAAGCTTTCTTT. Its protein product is CASSLDPMNTEAFF. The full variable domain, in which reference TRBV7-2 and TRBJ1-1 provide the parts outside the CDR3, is GAGVSQSPSNKVTEKGKDVELRCDPISGHTALYWYRQSLGQGLEFLIYFQGNSAPDKSGLPSDRFSAERTGGSVSTLTIQRTQQEDSAVYLCASSLDPMNTEAFFGQGTRLTVV.